Presented here are 15 T cell receptor beta chains from one specimen sequenced in a study of T cells expressing NK-cell markers. TCRdb re-called the 5' RACE reads, yielding one record per CDR3 amino acid sequence without DNA. The clone table shows over 250,000 distinct CDR3 sequences, with the ten largest holding 4% to 4.5%. Sequencing was done on a sample of blood T cells: a sorted CD56 or NKG2C T cell subset, CD4+ or CD8+ T cells, or bulk PBMC T cells (not recorded which). Source of these receptors: a woman aged 18-69 years in good health.

The chain combines TRBV6-1 with TRBJ2-2. This CDR3 contains 13 residues. Germline CDR1 reads MNHNS; CDR2 reads SASEGT. The CDR3: CASALANTGELFF.

This sequence joins TRBV7-2 and TRBJ2-3; the D call from TCRdb, TRBD1, cannot be confirmed without DNA. The CDR3 loop spans 14 amino acids. CDR1 SGHTA and CDR2 FQGNSA come from the germline V gene. CDR3 residues: CASSSRAGTDTQYF.

The chain recombines TRBV29-1 with TRBJ2-1. The CDR3 runs 11 residues. Germline V gene sequence: CDR1 SQVTM, CDR2 ANQGSEA. The CDR3 loop reads CSVDRSNEQFF.

The chain couples TRBV5-4 to TRBJ2-1. This CDR3 is 15 amino acids long. Germline-derived CDR1 and CDR2 are SGHNT and YYREEE (reference sequence). The CDR3: CASSLRGGLHNEQFF. The full variable domain, rest sourced from reference TRBV5-4 and TRBJ2-1, is ETGVTQSPTHLIKTRGQQVTLRCSSQSGHNTVSWYQQALGQGPQFIFQYYREEENGRGNFPPRFSGLQFPNYSSELNVNALELDDSALYLCASSLRGGLHNEQFFGPGTRLTVL.

The chain uses TRBV4-2 and TRBJ1-1; there is no DNA to check the TCRdb D call of TRBD1. This CDR3 region has 16 residues. CDR1 LGHNA and CDR2 YNFKEQ come from the germline V gene. This chain's CDR3 is CASSQVSGQGVPEAFF.

The chain recombines TRBV7-2 with TRBJ2-3; the D call from TCRdb, TRBD1, cannot be confirmed without DNA. The germline gives CDR1 SGHTA, CDR2 FQGNSA. The CDR3 is 14 residues long. CDR3 region: CASNGDRGSDTQYF.

The gene calls are TRBV6-1 and TRBJ2-6. The CDR3 covers 16 residues. From germline, CDR1 is MNHNS and CDR2 SASEGT. CDR3 protein: CASSESLGTGANVLTF.

The V gene is TRBV10-3, the J gene TRBJ1-5. Germline V gene sequence: CDR1 ENHRY, CDR2 SYGVKD. This CDR3 has 15 residues. The CDR3 is CAISESGQNNQPQHF.

This rearrangement joins TRBV28 to TRBJ2-3. The germline gives CDR1 MDHEN, CDR2 SYDVKM. The CDR3 contains 16 residues. The CDR3 reads CASSRLYLSGTDTQYF.

The gene calls are TRBV19 and TRBJ1-1. Looked up from germline, CDR1 is LNHDA and CDR2 is SQIVND (reference sequence). This CDR3 region has 13 residues. This chain's CDR3 is CASMVSRSTEAFF.

The CDR3 is CASSPLGPNYGYTF. V and J are TRBV27 and TRBJ1-2; TCRdb selects TRBD1, and the lack of DNA leaves this call unchecked. The CDR3 covers 14 residues. Germline lookup yields CDR1 MNHEY and CDR2 SMNVEV (reference sequence).

CDR3 residues: CASGPRYEQYF. The rearrangement joins TRBV12-3 or TRBV12-4 to TRBJ2-7; absent DNA, TCRdb's TRBD2 call cannot be checked. CDR3 length equals 11 residues.

This chain connects TRBV11-2 to TRBJ2-5; as DNA is missing, the TRBD1 call by TCRdb cannot be tested. Germline V lookup: CDR1 SGHAT, CDR2 FQNNGV. The CDR3 has 15 residues. This CDR3 reads CASSLTGIAQETQYF.

CDR3 in amino acids: CSGTDSYTDTQYF. This chain uses TRBV29-1 with TRBJ2-3; TCRdb indicates TRBD1, and absent DNA this call remains unverified. The CDR3 consists of 13 residues. Germline values: CDR1 SQVTM, CDR2 ANQGSEA.

The chain uses TRBV29-1 and TRBJ2-1; absent DNA, TCRdb's TRBD2 call cannot be checked. From germline, CDR1 is SQVTM and CDR2 ANQGSEA. CDR3 size: 14 residues. CDR3 loop: CSVASGSWYNEQFF.